This TCR beta chain emerged from a study of post-analysis software for immune sequencing data (dated by TCRdb to between 2015 and 2017). For the study in its entirety: Relapsing-remitting, secondary progressive and progressive-relapsing multiple sclerosis were recorded as disease courses, and subtype annotation was lacking for some patients. The patient repertoires were compared against about 10 previously published healthy control repertoires obtained from donors aged 6 to 25 years. A subset of samples was prepared in parallel using single-end sample barcoding, then pooled and co-amplified after Illumina adapter ligation. Overall study outcomes, separate from this receptor: Strong co-clustering of samples prepared in the same batch was shown by direct clustering with F measure, prompting a batch-effect correction. Normalized Chao1 diversity was significantly lower in multiple sclerosis patients than controls, suggesting substantial peripheral T-cell clonal expansion. Four to six TRBV segments, including TRBV5-6, TRBV5-1 and TRBV20-1, were significantly more frequent in patients than controls. The multiple sclerosis patient group was slightly younger than the control group.

To demonstrate the VDJtools post-analysis software, TCR beta repertoires were profiled from the peripheral blood of about 13 young patients with multiple sclerosis. Multiple sclerosis patients were children and adolescents aged about 6 to 16 years. V is trimmed back by 1 base and J by 6 bases, and the junction contains 4 bases that no gene match accounts for. Including the terminal cysteine and phenylalanine, the CDR3 comprises 14 residues. Only CDR3 DNA remains: 42 bases, in frame from the first base. The germline V gene (reference sequence) sets CDR1 to LNHNV and CDR2 to YYDKDF. This clonotype occurred once. The antigen this receptor binds is unknown. It has no much larger one-base neighbor in the sample; base qualities were not kept. Libraries came from PCR. The reads were generated on an Illumina HiSeq 2500. To reduce PCR and sequencing biases, unique molecular identifiers were built into the TCR beta cDNA libraries. Approximately 500,000 cDNA molecules were obtained per 1 to 10 million input T cells, so each molecule approximated one T cell. The same protocol used for the earlier healthy control dataset was applied to prepare and sequence the patient libraries. Within a given batch, samples were prepared together, multiplexed and sequenced on the same HiSeq lane. The original methods were these. MIGEC handled the raw barcoded reads, throwing out single-read molecular identifier groups before consensus assembly and CDR3 extraction. VDJtools was used for post-analysis of the clonotype tables, with diversity normalized by down-sampling every dataset to the smallest sample size. In repertoire overlap clustering, CDR3 amino acid sequences, but not nucleotide sequences, were matched to correct batch-related cross-sample contamination. In-frame beta chains were kept once TCRdb had trimmed the public reads at Q25 with fastp and called clones with MiXCR. Entries that share a CDR3 protein sequence are merged under the most common genes and DNA. The V and J calls were not made by the authors but by TCRdb's processing. A total of hundreds of thousands of distinct CDR3 sequences appear in this sample, roughly three fifths of them only once. The ten largest clones capture 10% to 12% of the sample.

This sequence originates from a girl aged 2-9 years with multiple sclerosis. Input material: blood. The sequence links TRBV15 to TRBJ2-5; 8 nucleotides in the junction match TRBD1. The nucleotide sequence reads as follows: TGTGCCACCAGCAGAGCAGGGGGCGCGAAGACCCAGTACTTC. This sequence encodes CATSRAGGAKTQYF.